This entry lists 5 T cell receptor beta chains sequenced from one sample in a study of CD8+ T cells in alopecia areata (dated by TCRdb to 2016 to 2018). Library creation used the immunoSEQ multiplex PCR assay. RNA was extracted from all samples and reverse transcribed into cDNA, which served as template for TCR sequencing. TCRdb limited this immuneACCESS table to in-frame rearrangements with V and J called. A share of clones is missing; checked studies link under half to unresolved V genes, and the rest is unexplained. Within this sample are approximately 220,000 clones, with more than 30% of them counted one time only. The ten largest clones represent 0.48% of the sample. What this sample's treatment or condition label stands for: oral pan-JAK inhibitor, 5-10 mg twice daily. This sample comprised CD4+ T cells sorted from blood, obtained at roughly week 30, from a patient treated with tofacitinib. The receptor set was obtained from a human donor with alopecia areata.

This clone has just a few counts. V and J are TRBV4-1 and TRBJ1-5; no firm D call. The germline CDR1 and CDR2 sequences are MGHRA and YSYEKL. The CDR3 runs 13 residues. With 4 bases removed from V and 0 bases from J, the gap between germline ends came to 4 bases. The CDR3 sequence: CASSRDSNQPQHF. The CDR3, as DNA: TGCGCCAGCAGCCGTGATAGCAATCAGCCCCAGCATTTT.

The chain combines TRBV7-3 with TRBJ2-1; D gene uncertain. V shed 5 bases and J shed 3 bases, with 8 bases lying between them. The CDR3 consists of 13 residues. Germline CDR1 and CDR2: SGHTA and FQGTGA. This CDR3 reads CASSPNYYNEQFF. Here the CDR3 DNA reads TGTGCCAGCAGCCCAAACTACTACAATGAGCAGTTCTTC.

V and J are TRBV7-2 and TRBJ2-5; TRBD2 might be the D (5 bases). From germline, CDR1 is SGHTA and CDR2 FQGNSA. The CDR3 contains 15 residues. V was shortened by 1 base and J by 7 bases, with 16 bases between the two germline ends. CDR3 loop: CASSLGPSPGLTQYF. DNA of the CDR3: TGTGCCAGCAGCTTAGGTCCCTCACCGGGATTGACCCAGTACTTC.

The chain recombines TRBV15 with TRBJ1-1; unclear D gene. With 7 bases removed from V and 2 bases from J, the gap between germline ends came to 11 bases. The CDR3 is made up of 13 amino acids. Germline loops: CDR1 LNHNV, CDR2 YYDKDF (reference sequence). CDR3 sequence: CATTGRLNTEAFF. As DNA, the CDR3 is TGTGCCACCACCGGCAGATTAAACACTGAAGCTTTCTTT.

The genes are TRBV30 and TRBJ1-2; D not certain. There are 13 residues in the CDR3. Trimming removed 0 bases at V and 4 bases at J, with 9 bases between. Germline-derived CDR1 and CDR2 are GTSNPN and SVGIG (reference sequence). The CDR3 protein is CAWSVPAGYGYTF. The CDR3 coding sequence is TGTGCCTGGAGTGTACCCGCGGGCTATGGCTACACCTTC.